These T cell receptor beta chains were read from a single sample in a study of cytomegalovirus exposure and HLA in healthy donors. The repertoire was sequenced with immunoSEQ multiplex PCR; TCRdb's copy has only in-frame clones and lacks some. There are 150,000 to 200,000 clones in the sample; 80% to 85% occur only once, and 2% to 2.5% lies in the top ten. The sequenced material came from PBMCs. The receptor source for this set is a woman in her 30s in good health and CMV-seronegative. CDR3s include the opening cysteine and the closing phenylalanine or tryptophan. D genes are given only for firm matches. The listing skips clone size in some rows; elsewhere it reads once, few, many or a size class.

j_gene	v_gene	d_gene	abundance	CDR3aa	CDR3nt
TRBJ2-7	TRBV4-1	TRBD1	-	CASSQEGRQGAYEQYF	TGCGCCAGCAGCCAAGAGGGTCGACAGGGGGCGTACGAGCAGTACTTC
TRBJ1-1	TRBV18	-	once	CASSRVADTEAFF	TGTGCCAGCTCACGGGTTGCGGACACTGAAGCTTTCTTT
TRBJ1-6	TRBV6-5	-	-	CASSFGARIGNSPLHF	TGTGCCAGCAGTTTCGGCGCCAGAATCGGGAATTCACCCCTCCACTTT
TRBJ1-4	TRBV7-9	-	-	CASSLAAGPNEKLFF	TGTGCCAGCAGCTTAGCGGCAGGGCCGAATGAAAAACTGTTTTTT
TRBJ1-5	TRBV2	TRBD1	-	CASKTGLNQPQHF	TGTGCCAGCAAGACAGGGCTAAATCAGCCCCAGCATTTT
TRBJ2-7	TRBV28	TRBD2	-	CASLPGGAVLGGSYEQYF	TGTGCCAGCCTTCCGGGAGGGGCGGTCCTTGGGGGGTCCTACGAGCAGTACTTC
TRBJ1-1	TRBV2	TRBD1	-	CASRRGQANTEAFF	TGTGCCAGCAGAAGGGGACAGGCGAACACTGAAGCTTTCTTT
TRBJ1-1	TRBV18	TRBD1	few	CASSTGTGRASEAFF	TGTGCCAGCTCAACGGGGACAGGGAGGGCAAGTGAAGCTTTCTTT
TRBJ1-4	TRBV19	TRBD1	-	CAKRTGDEKLFF	TGTGCCAAAAGGACAGGGGATGAAAAACTGTTTTTT
TRBJ2-7	TRBV9	TRBD1	once	CASSVGGQAYEQYF	TGTGCCAGCAGCGTAGGCGGACAGGCTTACGAGCAGTACTTC
TRBJ2-1	TRBV2	TRBD2	-	CAGGTSGRSGSYNEQFF	TGTGCCGGCGGGACTAGCGGGAGGTCAGGCTCCTACAATGAGCAGTTCTTC
TRBJ2-1	TRBV4-3	TRBD2	few	CASSQHGPREGHGCEQFF	TGCGCCAGCAGCCAGCACGGGCCGCGGGAGGGCCATGGCTGTGAGCAGTTCTTC
TRBJ1-2	TRBV28	TRBD1	-	CASSFSGTAFNYGYTF	TGTGCCAGCAGTTTCTCCGGGACAGCCTTCAACTATGGCTACACCTTC
TRBJ1-4	TRBV7-9	-	-	CASSVRGGGEKLFF	TGTGCCAGCAGCGTACGGGGGGGTGGTGAAAAACTGTTTTTT
TRBJ2-1	TRBV9	-	-	CASSVGGGVYNEQFF	TGTGCCAGCAGCGTAGGGGGAGGAGTATACAATGAGCAGTTCTTC
TRBJ2-2	TRBV7-7	-	-	CASSLIGQGNTGELFF	TGTGCCAGCAGCTTAATTGGGCAGGGGAACACCGGGGAGCTGTTTTTT
TRBJ1-2	TRBV2	TRBD1	-	CASSVTTGGYGYTF	TGTGCCAGCAGCGTTACGACAGGGGGATATGGCTACACCTTC
TRBJ2-4	TRBV6-4	-	-	CASSPSDGHSQYF	TGTGCCAGCAGCCCCTCCGATGGGCACAGTCAGTACTTC
TRBJ2-7	TRBV7-8	-	-	CASSLSRAVPYEQYF	TGTGCCAGCAGCTTATCTCGAGCGGTCCCCTACGAGCAGTACTTC
TRBJ1-1	TRBV7-2	-	-	CASSFGGRVSEAFF	TGTGCCAGCAGCTTCGGGGGGCGAGTATCTGAAGCTTTCTTT
TRBJ1-2	TRBV9	-	-	CASSVGKGPAYGYTF	TGTGCCAGCAGCGTAGGTAAGGGGCCGGCCTATGGCTACACCTTC
TRBJ1-2	TRBV28	TRBD1	-	CASSLGQLYGYTF	TGTGCCAGCAGTTTGGGACAGCTCTATGGCTACACCTTC
TRBJ2-1	TRBV6-4	-	-	CASSGQGGNEQFF	TGTGCCAGCAGTGGCCAGGGGGGTAATGAGCAGTTCTTC
TRBJ2-1	TRBV27	TRBD2	-	CASSSVGVGTRNEQFF	TGTGCCAGCAGTTCCGTCGGCGTCGGGACTAGAAATGAGCAGTTCTTC
TRBJ2-1	TRBV5-1	-	once	CASSFRGGAAKNNEQFF	TGCGCCAGCAGCTTTAGAGGGGGGGCCGCCAAGAACAATGAGCAGTTCTTC
TRBJ2-3	TRBV7-2	TRBD1	-	CASSFSGTGFADTQYF	TGTGCCAGCAGCTTCTCCGGGACAGGGTTCGCAGATACGCAGTATTTT
TRBJ2-7	TRBV2	-	-	CASRRGYEQYF	TGTGCCAGCAGAAGGGGGTACGAGCAGTACTTC
TRBJ2-5	TRBV6-4	-	-	CASSDPLERRVEETQYF	TGTGCCAGCAGTGACCCCCTCGAGAGGAGGGTGGAAGAGACCCAGTACTTC
TRBJ2-1	TRBV7-9	TRBD2	once	CASSRGGLVCGFF	TGTGCCAGCAGCCGGGGGGGCCTCGTGTGCGGGTTCTTC
TRBJ1-2	TRBV2	TRBD1	-	CASILTGAGSGYTF	TGTGCCAGCATTCTGACAGGGGCCGGGTCGGGCTACACCTTC
TRBJ1-6	TRBV27	-	-	CASSSREYAPLHF	TGTGCCAGCAGTTCCCGCGAGTATGCACCCCTCCACTTT
TRBJ1-1	TRBV18	-	-	CASSPSEQVGSAFF	TGTGCCAGCTCACCAAGTGAACAGGTAGGGTCGGCTTTCTTT
TRBJ2-5	TRBV6-5	TRBD1	-	CASSSGTGVMETQYF	TGTGCCAGCAGTTCCGGGACAGGGGTAATGGAGACCCAGTACTTC
TRBJ2-7	TRBV27	-	-	CASSLTATYEQYF	TGTGCCAGCAGTTTAACAGCCACCTACGAGCAGTACTTC